This T cell receptor (beta chain) appears in the sequencing data of a study of CD8 T cells in Susac syndrome. Concerning this clonotype itself: Its antigen is not known.

CD8+ and CD4+ T cells taken from blood had their TCR beta sequenced. CDR1 and CDR2 from the germline V gene are DFQATT and SNEGSKA (reference sequence). There are 17 residues in the CDR3. The J segment lost 1 base and the V segment lost 1 base, leaving 10 bases of the junction unmatched. Random hexamers served to reverse transcribe roughly 0.5 to 1 ug RNA. Via MiXCR, TCRdb re-called the immunoSEQ multiplex PCR reads, giving one row per CDR3 protein. The sample yields 140,000 to 150,000 distinct CDR3 sequences, about 95% seen once. Study-level results: That the number of individuals in its TCR sequencing and HLA analysis was relatively small was acknowledged by the study.

What was sequenced was CD4+ T cells from PBMCs. This receptor was taken from a human donor with multiple sclerosis. V usage is TRBV20-1 and J usage is TRBJ2-1, with 7 positions matching TRBD1. DNA of the CDR3: TGCAGTGCTAGAGGAACGGCGAGGGACAGATCCTACAATGAGCAGTTCTTC. This encodes CSARGTARDRSYNEQFF.